What follows describes a single T cell receptor beta chain. Its antigen is unidentified. The sample belongs to a study of STAT5B mutations in CD4+ large granular lymphocyte leukemia. Study-wide results and caveats: TRBV06-family usage was enriched in top patient clones (8/27) versus controls (2/35). Patient CD4-sorted repertoires stayed more clonal than healthy ones after leukemic-clone removal.

This was a survey-level run. Assay used: immunoSEQ multiplex PCR; TCRdb lists only in-frame clones, some missing. The sample records about 40,000 clones, approximately 88% being singletons. Germline CDR1 MNHEY, CDR2 SMNVEV (reference sequence). This CDR3 contains 15 residues. The V gene lost 4 bases and the J gene lost 5 bases, with 14 bases spanning the gap. The TCR sequence derives from a human donor in good health. The chain recombines TRBV27 with TRBJ2-2; D unclear. Sequencing input: CD4+ T cells from blood buffy coats. The CDR3 spells CASSWSYYGTGELFF. As DNA, the CDR3 is TGTGCCAGCAGTTGGTCCTACTATGGGACCGGGGAGCTGTTTTTT.